Below are 20 T cell receptor beta chains sequenced from a single sample in a study of neoadjuvant nivolumab and ipilimumab in lung cancer. Clones were read by immunoSEQ multiplex PCR, and TCRdb kept only the in-frame ones, dropping some. Of approximately 4,000 clones in the sample, roughly 80% were seen once. The sequenced sample was adjacent normal lung tissue, obtained after neoadjuvant nivolumab, alone or with ipilimumab, at or shortly before surgery. The receptors stem from an adult with non-small cell lung cancer.

The chain links TRBV4-1 to TRBJ1-2; TRBD1 matches 9 bases. CDR1 is MGHRA and CDR2 is YSYEKL in the germline V gene. The J segment lost 7 bases and the V segment lost 3 bases, leaving 9 bases of the junction unmatched. The CDR3 has 15 amino acids. CDR3 nucleotide sequence: TGCGCCAGCAGCCATGAGGACAGGGGCGTCCTTGGCTACACCTTC. Protein: CASSHEDRGVLGYTF.

The chain links TRBV28 to TRBJ2-2, with D hard to call. Per the germline V gene, CDR1 is MDHEN and CDR2 is SYDVKM. The CDR3 is 12 residues long. The V and J ends lost 5 bases and 5 bases respectively, with 6 bases between them. The CDR3, as DNA: TGTGCCAGCAGTCGAGAGACCGGGGAGCTGTTTTTT. Residues: CASSRETGELFF.

The rearrangement joins TRBV19 to TRBJ2-5; D unresolved. This CDR3 contains 14 residues. The V end was cut by 4 bases, the J end by 4 bases, with 13 bases between. Germline values: CDR1 LNHDA, CDR2 SQIVND (reference sequence). The CDR3 nucleotides read TGTGCCAGTAGTACGAAGCCGGGCCGAGAGACCCAGTACTTC. Its protein product is CASSTKPGRETQYF.

This clone was recorded only once. The chain recombines TRBV11-2 with TRBJ2-5, with a tentative D call TRBD1 (5 bases). The germline V gene has CDR1 SGHAT and CDR2 FQNNGV. CDR3 length equals 14 residues. The V gene lost 1 base and the J gene lost 2 bases, with 8 bases spanning the gap. The CDR3 region has the DNA TGTGCCAGCAGCTTAGCAGGGATTCAAGAGACCCAGTACTTC. It codes for CASSLAGIQETQYF.

The chain carries TRBV10-3 and TRBJ2-2; 8 bases map to TRBD1. The V gene's germline CDR1 is ENHRY and CDR2 SYGVKD. The CDR3 is 14 amino acids. With 6 bases clipped from V and 2 bases from J, the junction kept 2 bases outside the gene matches. The DNA for the CDR3 is TGTGCCATCAGCGGGACAGGTAACACCGGGGAGCTGTTTTTT. It encodes CAISGTGNTGELFF.

This sequence joins TRBV2 and TRBJ2-1; D unresolved. The CDR3 runs 13 residues. V shed 6 bases and J shed 7 bases, with 13 bases lying between them. Germline lookup yields CDR1 SNHLY and CDR2 FYNNEI. The CDR3 coding sequence is TGTGCCAGCAGCAGGCAGGCCTGGAATGAGCAGTTCTTC. Its protein product is CASSRQAWNEQFF.

The chain links TRBV10-2 to TRBJ1-1; 9 nucleotides align to TRBD1. CDR1 is WSHSY, CDR2 SAAADI, per germline. V gave up 5 bases and J gave up 2 bases; unmatched junction bases: 6. The CDR3 consists of 15 residues. The CDR3 is CASSNPGQGNTEAFF. CDR3 sequence (DNA): TGCGCCAGCAGTAACCCGGGACAGGGTAACACTGAAGCTTTCTTT.

The genes are TRBV10-2 and TRBJ1-1; D is possibly TRBD1 (5 bases). Germline V gene data show CDR1 as WSHSY and CDR2 as SAAADI. The CDR3 is 11 residues long. The ends were cut back, 8 bases at V and 10 bases at J, with 14 bases in the middle. CDR3 nucleotide sequence: TGCGCCAGCGGACCCGGGACGGGAGCTTTCTTT. Translated, it gives CASGPGTGAFF.

The V and J genes are TRBV5-1 and TRBJ1-4, with D perhaps TRBD1 (5 bases). Germline CDR1 and CDR2: SGHRS and YFSETQ. V was pared by 0 bases and J by 0 bases, with 9 bases between. The CDR3 has 16 residues. CDR3 DNA sequence: TGCGCCAGCAGCTTGGGACAGCCCGCAACTAATGAAAAACTGTTTTTT. The encoded protein is CASSLGQPATNEKLFF.

This clone was found a few times. DNA of the CDR3: TGTGCCATCCGGACAGGGGATGAAAAACTGTTTTTT. Its protein is CAIRTGDEKLFF. V usage is TRBV2 and J usage is TRBJ1-4; 9 nucleotides match TRBD1. The ends lost 10 bases at V and 6 bases at J; junction bases unmatched: 3. This CDR3 has 12 residues. The germline CDR1 and CDR2 sequences are SNHLY and FYNNEI.

The chain couples TRBV7-2 to TRBJ2-7; 7 bases align to TRBD2. From germline, CDR1 is SGHTA and CDR2 FQGNSA. V shed 5 bases, J shed 5 bases, and the junction held 9 bases outside the gene matches. The CDR3 has 14 amino acids. CDR3 bases: TGTGCCAGCAGCCAAACGGGGGGACTTAACGAGCAGTACTTC. The encoded protein is CASSQTGGLNEQYF.

This clone has more than one count but fewer than ten. The V call is TRBV9, the J call TRBJ1-6; D gene unclear. V lost 0 bases and J 0 bases, leaving 10 bases between the germline ends. The germline V gene has CDR1 SGDLS and CDR2 YYNGEE. CDR3 length equals 17 residues. The CDR3 spells CASSVGKGSSYNSPLHF. For the CDR3, the DNA is TGTGCCAGCAGCGTAGGCAAGGGTAGCTCCTATAATTCACCCCTCCACTTT.

This CDR3 reads CASSWGQGGGSYEQYF. CDR3 nucleotide sequence: TGCGCCAGCAGCTGGGGACAGGGCGGAGGGTCCTACGAGCAGTACTTC. This rearrangement joins TRBV5-1 to TRBJ2-7; the match to TRBD1 covers 9 bases. After removal of 3 bases from V and 1 base from J, the junction contained 8 bases not matched to a gene. Germline CDR1 SGHRS, CDR2 YFSETQ. This CDR3 region has 16 residues.

This clone was recorded only once. The rearrangement links TRBV2 to TRBJ1-6; 8 positions agree with TRBD1. The CDR3 loop spans 18 amino acids. Losses at the gene ends were 3 bases for V and 9 bases for J; bases not matched to a gene: 16. In germline, CDR1 is SNHLY, CDR2 FYNNEI. CDR3: CASSEFPLRQGRSSPLHF. Here the CDR3 DNA reads TGTGCCAGCAGTGAGTTTCCCCTAAGACAGGGGAGAAGTTCACCCCTCCACTTT.

The chain employs TRBV5-1 and TRBJ2-5, with D uncertain. Per the germline V gene, CDR1 is SGHRS and CDR2 is YFSETQ. Trimming removed 2 bases from V and 8 bases from J, with 13 bases in between. The CDR3 consists of 13 residues. For the CDR3, the DNA is TGCGCCAGCAGCTTAGGATCCCTTTCCACCCAGTACTTC. This gives the protein CASSLGSLSTQYF.

V usage is TRBV10-2 and J usage is TRBJ2-7; 12 nucleotides align to TRBD1. With 4 bases clipped from V and 4 bases from J, the junction kept 5 bases outside the gene matches. CDR3 length equals 15 residues. In germline, CDR1 is WSHSY, CDR2 SAAADI. This chain's CDR3 is CASSGLGQGAYEQYF. DNA for the CDR3: TGCGCCAGCAGTGGCCTGGGACAGGGGGCGTACGAGCAGTACTTC.

This chain links TRBV29-1 with TRBJ1-1, with D tentatively TRBD1 (5 bases). The ends were cut back, 4 bases at V and 1 base at J, with 10 bases in the middle. CDR3 length: 13 amino acids. CDR1 is SQVTM, CDR2 ANQGSEA, per germline. CDR3 amino acids: CSVVRGRNTEAFF. The CDR3 region has the DNA TGCAGCGTTGTGAGGGGCAGGAACACTGAAGCTTTCTTT.

The CDR3 region has the DNA TGCAGCGTTGAGACACCCAACACCGGGGAGCTGTTTTTT. It translates to CSVETPNTGELFF. The chain recombines TRBV29-1 with TRBJ2-2; D is undetermined. The CDR3 is 13 residues long. Germline-derived CDR1 and CDR2 are SQVTM and ANQGSEA. V was clipped by 3 bases and J by 2 bases, with 7 bases between them.

The rearrangement uses TRBV18 and TRBJ1-6, with a possible D match to TRBD1 (5 bases). Germline V gene data show CDR1 as KGHSH and CDR2 as LQKENI. The length of the CDR3 is 16 residues. Between the trimmed V and J ends, which lost 4 bases and 10 bases, there was a span of 20 bases. CDR3 DNA sequence: TGTGCCAGCTCACTAGGGAGCAGGGAAAGTAAATCACCCCTCCACTTT. Translation gives CASSLGSRESKSPLHF.

The V call is TRBV7-8, the J call TRBJ2-5; TRBD2 matches 10 bases. This CDR3 contains 14 residues. V lost 3 bases and J lost 5; bases outside the gene matches: 3. Germline CDR1 and CDR2: SGHVS and FQNEAQ. This chain's CDR3 is CASSFPGLAETQYF. CDR3 sequence (DNA): TGTGCCAGCAGCTTCCCGGGACTAGCGGAGACCCAGTACTTC.